These T cell receptor beta chains were read from a single sample in a study of cytomegalovirus exposure and HLA in healthy donors. Assay: immunoSEQ multiplex PCR; the TCRdb copy retains only in-frame clones and omits some. The sample holds 200,000 to 250,000 clones, about 83% seen once. Sequencing was carried out using PBMCs. The receptors here all came from a girl between 5 and 17 years old in good health and CMV-seronegative. Both conserved end residues are part of each CDR3. D genes are given only for firm matches. Rows may omit the clone size; those that give it use once, few, many or a size class.

J gene | D gene | clone size | V gene | CDR3 DNA | CDR3 protein
TRBJ1-1 | TRBD1 | NA | TRBV7-6 | TGTGCCAGCTCCCCGGACAGGGGGCTTGCGGAAGCTTTCTTT | CASSPDRGLAEAFF
TRBJ1-2 | NA | NA | TRBV5-1 | TGCGCCAGCAGCTTGTCTGGGGGGTCTAACTATGGCTACACCTTC | CASSLSGGSNYGYTF
TRBJ1-2 | NA | NA | TRBV6-1 | TGTGCCAGCAGTGCCCCAGGGGACCGGGGCTACACCTTC | CASSAPGDRGYTF
TRBJ2-7 | NA | NA | TRBV6-1 | TGTGCCAGCAGGCTAGCCGACTACGAGCAGTACTTC | CASRLADYEQYF
TRBJ1-4 | NA | NA | TRBV19 | TGTGCCAGTAGTATTCGACTTAATGAAAAACTGTTTTTT | CASSIRLNEKLFF
TRBJ2-3 | NA | NA | TRBV4-3 | TGCGCCAGCAGCCAAGATCGAGGCGGGGATACGCAGTATTTT | CASSQDRGGDTQYF
TRBJ2-7 | TRBD2 | NA | TRBV28 | TGTGCCAGCAGCCAGACTAGCGGGAGTGCCGAGCAGTACTTC | CASSQTSGSAEQYF
TRBJ1-1 | NA | few | TRBV7-9 | TGTGCCAGCAGCTTAGACAGACTGAACACTGAAGCTTTCTTT | CASSLDRLNTEAFF
TRBJ2-3 | TRBD2 | NA | TRBV27 | TGTGCCAGCAGTATTCAGCGGGGAAGCACAGATACGCAGTATTTT | CASSIQRGSTDTQYF
TRBJ2-2 | NA | NA | TRBV5-1 | TGCGCCAGCAGCTTGTCCGGGACATCGAACACCGGGGAGCTGTTTTTT | CASSLSGTSNTGELFF
TRBJ2-1 | TRBD2 | NA | TRBV27 | TGTGCCAGCAGATTCAGCGGGGGGGCTAACAATGAGCAGTTCTTC | CASRFSGGANNEQFF
TRBJ1-2 | TRBD1 | NA | TRBV2 | TGTGCCAGCAGCGTTGGGACAGACGGCTATGGCTACACCTTC | CASSVGTDGYGYTF
TRBJ2-1 | NA | NA | TRBV7-2 | TGTGCCAGCAGCTTAGCGTGGGGGGAGTACAATGAGCAGTTCTTC | CASSLAWGEYNEQFF
TRBJ1-3 | NA | NA | TRBV7-9 | TGTGCCAGCAGCCCGCCGGGAGGACCAGGAAACACCATATATTTT | CASSPPGGPGNTIYF
TRBJ1-1 | NA | NA | TRBV18 | TGTGCCAGCTCACATGCGTCCCTCGGGGAAACTGAAGCTTTCTTT | CASSHASLGETEAFF
TRBJ2-5 | TRBD2 | NA | TRBV5-1 | TGCGCCAGCAGCTTGGCTCTAGCGGAACAAGAGACCCAGTACTTC | CASSLALAEQETQYF
TRBJ2-7 | TRBD2 | once | TRBV9 | TGTGCCAGCACCCGAGGGGGACTAGCCTCTGGGGGGGAGCAGTACTTC | CASTRGGLASGGEQYF
TRBJ2-4 | NA | NA | TRBV6-1 | TGTGCCAGCAGTGGTACCCGGAATTGGCAGGGAAACATTCAGTACTTC | CASSGTRNWQGNIQYF
TRBJ2-5 | NA | once | TRBV7-9 | TGTGCCAGCAGCTCCCCACTAGAGGCGATCGGGACCCAGTACTTC | CASSSPLEAIGTQYF
TRBJ2-1 | NA | NA | TRBV2 | TGTGCCAGCAGTACCCAGGGATTCGATGAGCAGTTCTTC | CASSTQGFDEQFF
TRBJ1-4 | NA | NA | TRBV7-2 | TGTGCCAGCAGCTTGAGGACAACAACTAATGAAAAACTGTTTTTT | CASSLRTTTNEKLFF
TRBJ2-7 | TRBD2 | NA | TRBV6-1 | TGTGCCAGCAGTTCACTAGCGGGCCACTACGAGCAGTACTTC | CASSSLAGHYEQYF
TRBJ1-4 | NA | few | TRBV19 | TGTGCCAGTAGTACCCCAGGAACTAATGAAAAACTGTTTTTT | CASSTPGTNEKLFF
TRBJ2-3 | NA | NA | TRBV7-2 | TGTGCCAGCAGCCGCAGAGGGGGTAGCACAGATACGCAGTATTTT | CASSRRGGSTDTQYF
TRBJ2-1 | TRBD1 | NA | TRBV6-1 | TGTGCCAGCAGCTTGACAGGGGAATTGTTGGTCTTC | CASSLTGELLVF
TRBJ1-6 | NA | NA | TRBV28 | TGTGCCAGCAGTACCCCCAGGGGAAATAATTCACCCCTCCACTTT | CASSTPRGNNSPLHF
TRBJ1-5 | NA | once | TRBV6-5 | TGTGCCAGCAGTGGGCAGCTCAGCAATCAGCCCCAGCATTTT | CASSGQLSNQPQHF
TRBJ2-7 | NA | NA | TRBV11-3 | TGTGCCAGCAGCGTCGGTGGGGACACCTACGAGCAGTACTTC | CASSVGGDTYEQYF
TRBJ1-2 | TRBD1 | NA | TRBV2 | TGTGCCAGCAGGGACAGGGGAAAAGGTGGCTACACCTTC | CASRDRGKGGYTF
TRBJ2-1 | NA | NA | TRBV5-4 | TGTGCCAGCAGCTTGCGGACCCTCCATTCTGGGAGGGGGAGGGATGGTGAGCAGTTCTTC | CASSLRTLHSGRGRDGEQFF
TRBJ2-1 | NA | NA | TRBV28 | TGTGCCAGCAGTTACCCCATGACATTGGTGGGCTCCTACAATGAGCAGTTCTTC | CASSYPMTLVGSYNEQFF
TRBJ1-1 | NA | NA | TRBV6-5 | TGTGCCAGCAGTTATACTACAGGTTTAAACACTGAAGCTTTCTTT | CASSYTTGLNTEAFF
TRBJ2-7 | NA | NA | TRBV19 | TGTGCCAGTAGTATTGGGGCCCCCTACGAGCAGTACTTC | CASSIGAPYEQYF
TRBJ1-5 | TRBD1 | NA | TRBV19 | TGTGCCAGTAGTAGTTTCGGACAGGGGCTAAATCAGCCCCAGCATTTT | CASSSFGQGLNQPQHF
TRBJ1-5 | NA | NA | TRBV18 | TGTGCCAGCTCACCCCAGGGGAACGAGCCCCAGCATTTT | CASSPQGNEPQHF
TRBJ2-3 | TRBD2 | NA | TRBV7-3 | TGTGCCAGCAGCTTAACCTCGGCTAGCGGGGCCATTTTCGCTAGCACAGATACGCAGTATTTT | CASSLTSASGAIFASTDTQYF
TRBJ2-5 | NA | NA | TRBV28 | TGTGCCAGCAGCCCCAACTCGTACCAAGAGACCCAGTACTTC | CASSPNSYQETQYF
TRBJ1-5 | NA | NA | TRBV19 | TGTGCCAGTAGAGGGGCTGTTGGACAGCCCCAGCATTTT | CASRGAVGQPQHF
TRBJ2-1 | TRBD1 | NA | TRBV7-2 | TGTGCCAGCAGCCACCAAAGGACAGGACGAAGCTCCTACAATGAGCAGTTCTTC | CASSHQRTGRSSYNEQFF
TRBJ2-5 | NA | NA | TRBV6-5 | TGTGCCAGCACGGGTATGCAGAAGACCCAGTACTTC | CASTGMQKTQYF
TRBJ1-1 | NA | few | TRBV5-1 | TGCGCCAGCAGCTTTCAGGAGAACACTGAAGCTTTCTTT | CASSFQENTEAFF
TRBJ1-5 | NA | NA | TRBV30 | TGTGCCTGGAGTATGAACCCAGGCATTAGCAATCAGCCCCAGCATTTT | CAWSMNPGISNQPQHF
TRBJ2-1 | NA | once | TRBV7-9 | TGTGCCAGCAGCTTAATCCCTTACCGGGACAAATCCTACAATGAGCAGTTCTTC | CASSLIPYRDKSYNEQFF
TRBJ2-1 | TRBD1 | once | TRBV5-1 | TGCGCCAGCAGCCTGAATACAGGGGACTACAATGAGCAGTTCTTC | CASSLNTGDYNEQFF
TRBJ1-4 | NA | NA | TRBV18 | TGTGCCAGCTCGGGAGGACTTGAAAAACTGTTTTTT | CASSGGLEKLFF
TRBJ2-7 | TRBD1 | few | TRBV29-1 | TGCAGCGTTCAGTCCGGGACAGGGTCCTACGAGCAGTACTTC | CSVQSGTGSYEQYF